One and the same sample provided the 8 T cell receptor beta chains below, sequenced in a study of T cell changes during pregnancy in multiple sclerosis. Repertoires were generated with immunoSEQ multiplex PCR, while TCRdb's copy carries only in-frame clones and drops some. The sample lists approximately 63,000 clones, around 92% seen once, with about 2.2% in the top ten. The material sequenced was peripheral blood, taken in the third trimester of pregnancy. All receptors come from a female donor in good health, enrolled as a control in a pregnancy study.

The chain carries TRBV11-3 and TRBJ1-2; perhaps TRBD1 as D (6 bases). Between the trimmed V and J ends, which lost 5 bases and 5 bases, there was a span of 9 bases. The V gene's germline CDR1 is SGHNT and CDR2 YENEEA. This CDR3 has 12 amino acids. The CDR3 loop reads CASSNRDYGYTF. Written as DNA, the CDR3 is TGTGCCAGCAGCAACAGGGATTATGGCTACACCTTC.

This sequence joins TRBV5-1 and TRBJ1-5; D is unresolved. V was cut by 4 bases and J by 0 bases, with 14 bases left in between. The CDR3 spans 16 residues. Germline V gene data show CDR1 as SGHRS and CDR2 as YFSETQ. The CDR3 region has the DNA TGCGCCAGCAGCCTACGGCGGCAGTTTAGCAATCAGCCCCAGCATTTT. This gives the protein CASSLRRQFSNQPQHF.

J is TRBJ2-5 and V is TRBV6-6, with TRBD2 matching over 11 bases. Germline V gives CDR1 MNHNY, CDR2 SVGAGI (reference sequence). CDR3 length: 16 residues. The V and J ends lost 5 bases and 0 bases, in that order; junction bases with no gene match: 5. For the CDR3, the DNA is TGTGCCAGCAGTACCTTAGCGGGGGGGTACCAAGAGACCCAGTACTTC. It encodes CASSTLAGGYQETQYF.

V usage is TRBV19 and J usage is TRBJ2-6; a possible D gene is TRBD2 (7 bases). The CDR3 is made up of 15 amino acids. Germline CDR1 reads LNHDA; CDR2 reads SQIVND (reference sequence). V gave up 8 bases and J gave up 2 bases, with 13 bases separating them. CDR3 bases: TGTGCCAGTTGGGAGGGGGGGGCTGGGGCCAACGTCCTGACTTTC. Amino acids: CASWEGGAGANVLTF.

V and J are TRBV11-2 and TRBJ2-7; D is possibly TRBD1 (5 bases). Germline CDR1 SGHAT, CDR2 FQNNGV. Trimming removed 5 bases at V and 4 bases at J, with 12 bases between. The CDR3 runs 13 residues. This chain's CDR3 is CASSPNNRYEQYF. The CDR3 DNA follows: TGTGCCAGCAGCCCGAATAACAGGTACGAGCAGTACTTC.

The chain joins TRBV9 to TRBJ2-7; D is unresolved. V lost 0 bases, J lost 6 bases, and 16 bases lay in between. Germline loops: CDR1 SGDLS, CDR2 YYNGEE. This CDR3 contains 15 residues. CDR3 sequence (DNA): TGTGCCAGCAGCGTAGGATCGCCAAGCACGGTCGAGCAGTACTTC. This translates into CASSVGSPSTVEQYF.

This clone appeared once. CDR3 region: CASSYSTGGQGDTGELFF. CDR3 bases: TGTGCCAGCAGTTACTCGACGGGGGGACAGGGGGACACCGGGGAGCTGTTTTTT. The rearrangement links TRBV6-7 to TRBJ2-2, with 11 bases that match TRBD1. TRBV6-7 is marked as an open reading frame, function uncertain. The CDR3 is made up of 18 amino acids. Losses at the gene ends were 0 bases for V and 3 bases for J; bases not matched to a gene: 6.

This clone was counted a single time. The CDR3 region has the DNA TGTGCCAGCAGCGTGACAGGGGCCTCTAATGAAAAACTGTTTTTT. Translation gives CASSVTGASNEKLFF. This rearrangement joins TRBV5-6 to TRBJ1-4, with TRBD1 identical over 8 bases. After removal of 4 bases from V and 3 bases from J, the junction contained 5 bases not matched to a gene. The CDR3 totals 15 residues. CDR1 and CDR2 (germline): SGHDT, YYEEEE.